This T cell receptor (beta chain) stems from a study of immune characterization of retroperitoneal liposarcoma. Each CDR3 protein gets one entry after TCRdb re-called the PCR reads with MiXCR. The sample consists of roughly 1,600 distinct CDR3 sequences, about 53% of them appearing once. Trimming removed 4 bases from V and 11 bases from J; junction bases left unmatched: 19. The CDR3 runs 16 residues. This clonotype was seen more than once but under ten times. V is TRBV12-3 or TRBV12-4 and J is TRBJ2-5, with 7 bases identical to TRBD2. Sequencing was performed on tumor tissue. This clonotype was obtained from a male donor with retroperitoneal liposarcoma. CDR3 nucleotide sequence: TGTGCCAGCAGTTCTAGCGGAGGCCGCTCCTACAATGAGCAGTACTTC. Its protein is CASSSSGGRSYNEQYF.